One sample yielded the 28 T cell receptor beta chains listed below, sequenced in a study of spatial heterogeneity in lung cancer. Documented time point: blood at routine non-recurrence follow-up after resection. The input material, whole RNA from tumor, nontumor lung or frozen PBMC, was sequenced unsorted. From the 5' RACE reads, TCRdb called clonotypes with MiXCR, one entry per CDR3 protein. The table has 50,000 to 60,000 distinct CDR3 sequences, roughly 7% seen once. Sequenced here: PBMCs, sampled at follow-up. The receptors originated from a female donor with early-stage non-small cell lung cancer.

V is TRBV7-3 and J is TRBJ1-6; D is undetermined. This CDR3 contains 13 residues. Germline CDR1 and CDR2: SGHTA and FQGTGA. Trimming removed 5 bases at V and 6 bases at J, with 8 bases between. The CDR3 bases are TGTGCCAGCAGCACCGGGCCTAATTCACCCCTCCACTTT. This sequence encodes CASSTGPNSPLHF.

This clonotype appeared many times. This chain links TRBV2 with TRBJ2-3, with 9 bases fitting TRBD2. Germline loops: CDR1 SNHLY, CDR2 FYNNEI. The J segment lost 4 bases and the V segment lost 7 bases, leaving 12 bases of the junction unmatched. This CDR3 has 16 amino acids. The DNA of the CDR3 is TGTGCCAGCATCCCGGAGGGTAGCGGGGGACCAGATACGCAGTATTTT. It specifies CASIPEGSGGPDTQYF.

The chain combines TRBV10-2 with TRBJ2-1, with D perhaps matching TRBD2 (7 bases). This CDR3 has 15 amino acids. The germline V gene has CDR1 WSHSY and CDR2 SAAADI. V lost 7 bases, J lost 2 bases, and 15 bases lay in between. The CDR3: CASTLGGGAYNEQFF. The CDR3 bases are TGCGCCAGCACTCTGGGAGGGGGGGCCTACAATGAGCAGTTCTTC.

The chain employs TRBV5-1 and TRBJ1-2; D is unclear. The CDR3 is 15 amino acids. V lost 2 bases and J lost 5, with 16 bases in between. Germline CDR1 and CDR2: SGHRS and YFSETQ. In DNA form, the CDR3 reads TGCGCCAGCAGCTTACACGAGTCCTCTTCATATGGCTACACCTTC. This encodes CASSLHESSSYGYTF.

This clonotype has ten or more counts. This chain connects TRBV6-6 to TRBJ2-2; unclear D gene. The V end was cut by 6 bases, the J end by 4 bases, with 3 bases between. CDR1 MNHNY and CDR2 SVGAGI come from the germline V gene (reference sequence). CDR3 length: 11 amino acids. CDR3 sequence reads: CASRGTGELFF. The CDR3 coding sequence is TGTGCCAGCAGAGGCACCGGGGAGCTGTTTTTT.

This clonotype was recorded at least ten times. The chain carries TRBV4-2 and TRBJ2-5; 10 bases agree with TRBD2. V dropped 5 bases and J dropped 2; count of bases not matched to a gene: 5. From germline, CDR1 is LGHNA and CDR2 YNFKEQ. CDR3 length: 15 residues. CDR3 bases: TGTGCCAGCAGCTACGGACTAGCGGTACAAGAGACCCAGTACTTC. Its translation is CASSYGLAVQETQYF.

The sample holds many counts of this clonotype. The V and J genes are TRBV29-1 and TRBJ2-7; no clear D gene. V was cut by 3 bases and J by 3 bases, with 12 bases left in between. CDR1 SQVTM and CDR2 ANQGSEA come from the germline V gene. The CDR3 consists of 13 residues. CDR3 sequence reads: CSVEVSSVYEQYF. CDR3 DNA: TGCAGCGTTGAGGTTAGCTCGGTCTACGAGCAGTACTTC.

At least ten counts were recorded for this clonotype. The V gene is TRBV7-2, the J gene TRBJ1-5; D not certain. Germline V gives CDR1 SGHTA, CDR2 FQGNSA. With 1 base removed from V and 4 bases from J, the gap between germline ends came to 8 bases. CDR3 length: 14 residues. The DNA for the CDR3 is TGTGCCAGCAGCTTAGTCGAGAGAAATCAGCCCCAGCATTTT. It yields the protein CASSLVERNQPQHF.

The table lists this clonotype with many counts. This chain's CDR3 is CSATGSGGELFF. CDR3 sequence (DNA): TGCAGTGCTACAGGGTCCGGCGGGGAGCTGTTTTTT. The V gene is TRBV20-1, the J gene TRBJ2-2; tentative D call: TRBD1 (5 bases). The CDR3 extends over 12 amino acids. Germline CDR1 and CDR2: DFQATT and SNEGSKA (reference sequence). Deletions cut 4 bases from V and 7 bases from J, with 10 bases between.

This clonotype was seen many times. This chain links TRBV20-1 with TRBJ1-2, with D maybe TRBD1 (5 bases). The germline V gene has CDR1 DFQATT and CDR2 SNEGSKA (reference sequence). V lost 4 bases to trimming and J lost 3 bases, with 24 bases between them. This CDR3 has 17 residues. The CDR3 DNA sequence: TGCAGTGCTATCACCCGGGCCCACCTAGGGGCCTACTATGGCTACACCTTC. It is translated as CSAITRAHLGAYYGYTF.

This clonotype was recorded a few times. One junction end does not reproduce the germline sequence, and a read error may be involved. The genes are TRBV7-3 and TRBJ2-2; D not resolved. The CDR3 extends over 15 amino acids. CDR1 is SGHTA, CDR2 FQGTGA, per germline. The CDR3 sequence is CASSITSGRTGELFF. For the CDR3, the DNA is TGTGCCAGCAGCATAACATCCGGAAGGACCGGGGAGCTGTTTTTT.

This clonotype was detected many times. The chain employs TRBV11-2 and TRBJ2-2; D gene ambiguous. Germline V gives CDR1 SGHAT, CDR2 FQNNGV. This CDR3 comprises 15 residues. Trimming removed 3 bases at V and 1 base at J, with 9 bases between. CDR3 DNA: TGTGCCAGCAGCTTTCAGGCGTTGAACACCGGGGAGCTGTTTTTT. It is translated as CASSFQALNTGELFF.

This chain's CDR3 is CASSPRDTFYEQYF. The CDR3 nucleotides are TGTGCCAGCAGTCCCCGGGACACCTTCTACGAGCAGTACTTC. The rearrangement joins TRBV27 to TRBJ2-7, with a possible D match to TRBD1 (6 bases). Germline values: CDR1 MNHEY, CDR2 SMNVEV (reference sequence). The CDR3 is made up of 14 amino acids. V lost 5 bases and J 3 bases, leaving 14 bases between the germline ends.

In its sample, this clonotype was seen a few times. The V call is TRBV20-1, the J call TRBJ2-3; TRBD2 matches at 9 bases. The germline V gene has CDR1 DFQATT and CDR2 SNEGSKA (reference sequence). The CDR3 is 15 residues long. Trimming removed 1 base from V and 3 bases from J; junction bases left unmatched: 5. CDR3 DNA sequence: TGCAGTGCTAGAGTCTTGACTAGCGGAACAGATACGCAGTATTTT. Translating gives CSARVLTSGTDTQYF.

The V and J genes are TRBV12-3 or TRBV12-4 and TRBJ2-7; possibly TRBD1 or TRBD2 for D (5 bases each). The V end lost 2 bases, the J end lost 7 bases, and 12 bases lay between the germline ends. The CDR3 runs 13 residues. The CDR3 DNA sequence: TGTGCCAGCAGTTTACGTTGGGGGTCGGAGCAGTACTTC. The encoded protein is CASSLRWGSEQYF.

The rearrangement joins TRBV11-2 to TRBJ2-2; TRBD2 matches 8 bases. Germline trimming cut 5 bases from V and 4 bases from J; bases unmatched to any gene: 6. The CDR3 extends over 15 amino acids. Looked up from germline, CDR1 is SGHAT and CDR2 is FQNNGV. As DNA, the CDR3 is TGTGCCAGCAGCAGGCGGGGGGCCACCACCGGGGAGCTGTTTTTT. Translated, it gives CASSRRGATTGELFF.

There are a few counts of this clonotype. The chain links TRBV19 to TRBJ2-7, with TRBD1 matching over 9 bases. Trimming cost V 6 bases and J 5 bases; bases outside gene matches: 5. CDR1 is LNHDA, CDR2 SQIVND, per germline (reference sequence). CDR3 length: 13 residues. For the CDR3, the DNA is TGTGCCAGTAGAGGGGACAGGGCCGACGAGCAGTACTTC. Translation gives CASRGDRADEQYF.

The chain has TRBV12-3 or TRBV12-4 and TRBJ1-1; D not certain. The germline V and J ends were trimmed by 2 bases and 9 bases, with 10 bases remaining between them. CDR3 size: 12 residues. The DNA for the CDR3 is TGTGCCAGCAGTTTAAGGCCCGGAAAAGCTTTCTTT. This gives the protein CASSLRPGKAFF.

This clonotype was seen ten or more times. The chain couples TRBV12-3 or TRBV12-4 to TRBJ2-7; D is perhaps TRBD1 or TRBD2 (7 bases each). CDR3 size: 14 residues. Deletions cut 3 bases from V and 3 bases from J, with 12 bases between. CDR3 bases: TGTGCCAGCAGTTTGGGAGGGGGCGTCTACGAGCAGTACTTC. Its translation is CASSLGGGVYEQYF.

This chain links TRBV5-4 with TRBJ2-5; D is possibly TRBD1 (6 bases). The germline gives CDR1 SGHNT, CDR2 YYREEE (reference sequence). Trimming took off 4 bases at V and 3 bases at J, with 10 bases between the two ends. The CDR3 extends over 13 amino acids. The CDR3 DNA is TGTGCCAGCAGCCACGAGGGGGAAGAGACCCAGTACTTC. Encoded protein: CASSHEGEETQYF.

The V and J genes are TRBV30 and TRBJ2-1; D not resolved. This CDR3 spans 13 amino acids. Per the germline V gene, CDR1 is GTSNPN and CDR2 is SVGIG (reference sequence). Trimming shortened V by 0 bases and J by 6 bases, and 9 bases separated the two germline ends. This CDR3 is CAWSVAPLNEQFF. The CDR3 nucleotides read TGTGCCTGGAGTGTTGCCCCCCTCAATGAGCAGTTCTTC.

This clonotype has only a few counts. This chain links TRBV19 with TRBJ2-2, with 7 bases lining up with TRBD2. The J segment lost 6 bases and the V segment lost 9 bases, leaving 10 bases of the junction unmatched. The CDR3 extends over 14 amino acids. Germline V gene lookup returns CDR1 LNHDA and CDR2 SQIVND (reference sequence). CDR3 amino acids: CARDQRGGSGELFF. CDR3 DNA: TGTGCCAGAGATCAGCGGGGAGGTTCCGGGGAGCTGTTTTTT.

This clonotype turned up a few times. This chain connects TRBV7-8 to TRBJ2-1; tentative D call: TRBD2 (5 bases). Trimming pared 5 bases from V and 8 bases from J, leaving 16 bases between. The germline CDR1 and CDR2 sequences are SGHVS and FQNEAQ. This CDR3 has 14 amino acids. The CDR3 sequence: CASSLSVRLDEQFF. The CDR3 DNA is TGTGCCAGCAGCCTTAGCGTAAGATTGGATGAGCAGTTCTTC.

This chain uses TRBV7-6 with TRBJ1-4; D remains unclear. The CDR3 is 13 amino acids. V was shortened by 2 bases and J by 8 bases, with 9 bases between the two germline ends. Germline-derived CDR1 and CDR2 are SGHVS and FNYEAQ. CDR3 residues: CASSLLPFEKLFF. DNA of the CDR3: TGTGCCAGCAGCTTACTCCCCTTCGAAAAACTGTTTTTT.

The rearrangement links TRBV5-1 to TRBJ1-5, with D possibly matching TRBD1 (6 bases). This CDR3 comprises 15 residues. Germline CDR1 and CDR2: SGHRS and YFSETQ. V was pared by 0 bases and J by 0 bases, with 7 bases between. This CDR3 reads CASSLAGASNQPQHF. CDR3 nucleotide sequence: TGCGCCAGCAGCTTGGCGGGGGCTAGCAATCAGCCCCAGCATTTT.

There are many counts of this clonotype. The chain couples TRBV5-1 to TRBJ1-2; maybe TRBD1 (5 bases). Germline loops: CDR1 SGHRS, CDR2 YFSETQ. V lost 1 base, J lost 8 bases, and 12 bases lay in between. This CDR3 contains 13 residues. Here the CDR3 DNA reads TGCGCCAGCAGCTTGTGGCAGGGACGAGGCTACACCTTC. Protein product: CASSLWQGRGYTF. The full variable domain, with the rest looked up from reference TRBV5-1 and TRBJ1-2, is KAGVTQTPRYLIKTRGQQVTLSCSPISGHRSVSWYQQTPGQGLQFLFEYFSETQRNKGNFPGRFSGRQFSNSRSEMNVSTLELGDSALYLCASSLWQGRGYTFGSGTRLTVV.

This clonotype was counted many times. The chain combines TRBV5-1 with TRBJ1-2; D might be TRBD1 (6 bases). The ends were cut back, 4 bases at V and 2 bases at J, with 21 bases in the middle. Germline loops: CDR1 SGHRS, CDR2 YFSETQ. The CDR3 is 17 amino acids. The CDR3 here is CASSLPTGSGSNYGYTF. Written as DNA, the CDR3 is TGCGCCAGCAGCCTACCGACAGGATCCGGGTCCAACTATGGCTACACCTTC.

This clonotype has a handful of counts. CDR3 in DNA: TGTGCCAGCAGTCCCCGGGGTACCCTCCTCGAGCAGTACTTC. Its protein is CASSPRGTLLEQYF. V usage is TRBV6-1 and J usage is TRBJ2-7, with TRBD2 as a possible D gene (5 bases). Trimming removed 5 bases at V and 6 bases at J, with 17 bases between. Germline loops: CDR1 MNHNS, CDR2 SASEGT. CDR3 length: 14 residues.